The present entry profiles one T cell receptor (beta chain) with its context. Its specific antigen is unknown. One base away there is no much larger clone; base qualities are not given. The cysteine opens and the phenylalanine closes a CDR3 of 16 amino acids. Here the CDR3 DNA is all that survives: 48 bases in frame from base 1. V is cut back by 3 bases and J by 4 bases, with 10 bases in the junction unmatched. The germline V gene (reference sequence) specifies LGHDT as CDR1 and YNNKEL as CDR2. Library prep was done by 5' RACE. Sequencing used an Illumina HiSeq 2000. A universal primer binding site was introduced by template switching, and a unique molecular identifier was present in the final cDNA, enabling accurate counting of TCR cDNA molecules. Specific primers in the conserved constant-segment region were used to synthesize first-strand cDNA for the TCR alpha and beta chains. To control for contamination, each cDNA library was double barcoded with a SMART-Mk sample barcode plus Illumina barcodes. TruSeq adapter sequences along with Illumina sample barcodes were introduced in two successive PCR steps. TCR alpha and beta cDNA libraries were sequenced on the Illumina HiSeq platform with custom primers. As for the original processing: MiGEC was used to process raw reads and extract unique molecular identifiers, and MiXCR was used to find CDR3 positions. Recombination models were inferred per individual with the repgenHMM and IGoR tools using an EM algorithm. The tcR package in R was used for shared clonotype analysis, with sharing normalized by the product of cloneset sizes. Out-of-frame nonproductive sequences were analyzed to study raw recombination free of thymic and clonal selection effects. Through fastp at Q25 and MiXCR, TCRdb rebuilt clones from the public reads, retaining in-frame beta chains. Every CDR3 protein is listed once, alongside the most common genes and DNA of its rows. TCRdb, not the authors, supplied the V and J calls. In all, the sample holds about 1.7 million distinct CDR3 sequences, and roughly a third of those were seen once. Jointly, the top ten make up approximately 0.29% of the sample.

These data belong to a study of identical twins (dated by TCRdb to about 2016). For context, the study as a whole: To test whether fetal clonotypes persist, the study used deep sequencing on TCR alpha and beta repertoires from monozygotic twins, unrelated adults of various ages, and cord blood. To rule out contamination, replicate twin experiments were performed at different times with different library preparation protocols. Study-level results and caveats: Because the same donors could not be followed over many years, conclusions were based on cross-sectional statistical analysis. Out-of-frame TCR alpha sequences shared between twins showed an excess of low generation-probability sequences compared with coincidental sharing between unrelated individuals. Invariant T cells such as MAIT and iNKT could partly confound zero-insertion analyses, although diverse VJ usage argued against such confounding for most clonotypes. Fewer insertions were carried by abundant cord blood beta clonotypes, a similar but weaker trend appeared in young adult naive repertoires, and no such trend appeared in memory repertoires. In beta out-of-frame sequences, excess twin sharing was weaker, because having fewer shared sequences lowered the signal-to-noise ratio. Recombination models systematically underestimated out-of-frame TCR alpha sharing in monozygotic twins but agreed with sharing between unrelated individuals.

Only healthy Caucasian donors were included. The chain links TRBV3-1 with TRBJ2-3, with TRBD2 matching 7 junction bases. The source is a newborn girl in good health. Source material: cord blood. At the DNA level, the sequence is TGTGCCAGCAGCCAGGAACTAGCGTTGCCTTCAGATACGCAGTATTTT. This encodes CASSQELALPSDTQYF.